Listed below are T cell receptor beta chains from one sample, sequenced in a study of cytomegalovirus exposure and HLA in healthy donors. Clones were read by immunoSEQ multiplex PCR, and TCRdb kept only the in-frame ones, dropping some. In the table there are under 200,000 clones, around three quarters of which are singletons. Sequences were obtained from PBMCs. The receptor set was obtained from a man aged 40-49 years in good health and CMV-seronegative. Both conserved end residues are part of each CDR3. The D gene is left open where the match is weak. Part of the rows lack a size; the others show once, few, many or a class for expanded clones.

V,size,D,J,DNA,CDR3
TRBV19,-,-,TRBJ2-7,TGTGCCAGTAGCTTCGCGGGCGTTTCCTACGAGCAGTACTTC,CASSFAGVSYEQYF
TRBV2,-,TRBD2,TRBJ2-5,TGTGCCAGCAGGCGGGGGGGCCAAGAGACCCAGTACTTC,CASRRGGQETQYF
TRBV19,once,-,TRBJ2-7,TGTGCCAGTAGTATGACCCTCCGCGGCGAGCAGTACTTC,CASSMTLRGEQYF
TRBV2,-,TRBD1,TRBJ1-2,TGTGCCAGCAGTGAATGGGGGACAGAGAACTATGGCTACACCTTC,CASSEWGTENYGYTF
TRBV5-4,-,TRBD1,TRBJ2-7,TGTGCCAGCAGCTTGGGCCAGGGGGCGGACGAGCAGTACTTC,CASSLGQGADEQYF
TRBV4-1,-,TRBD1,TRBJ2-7,TGCGCCAGCAGCCAAGATCCCGGGACAGGGCTCTACGAGCAGTACTTC,CASSQDPGTGLYEQYF
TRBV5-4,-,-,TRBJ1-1,TGTGCCAGCAGCCTTCCGGGACAATTGAACACTGAAGCTTTCTTT,CASSLPGQLNTEAFF
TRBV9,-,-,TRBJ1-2,TGTGCCAGCACCGGTGCGGATAACTATGGCTACACCTTC,CASTGADNYGYTF
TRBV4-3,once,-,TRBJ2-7,TGCGCCAGCAGCCAAGATATCCAGTCCTACGAGCAGTACTTC,CASSQDIQSYEQYF
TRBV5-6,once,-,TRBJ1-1,TGTGCCAGCAGCTGGGCATACACTGAAGCTTTCTTT,CASSWAYTEAFF
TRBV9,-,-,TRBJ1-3,TGTGCCAGCAGCGCAGCGGCTCACTCTGGAAACACCATATATTTT,CASSAAAHSGNTIYF
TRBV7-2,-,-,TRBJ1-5,TGTGCCAGCAGCTTAGGTGGGGCGTATAGCAATCAGCCCCAGCATTTT,CASSLGGAYSNQPQHF
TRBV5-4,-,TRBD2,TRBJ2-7,TGTGCCAGCAGCCTACGCCGGTCTAGCGGGGACTCCTACGAGCAGTACTTC,CASSLRRSSGDSYEQYF
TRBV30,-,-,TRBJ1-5,TGTGCCTGGAGAGGGACATATAATCAGCCCCAGCATTTT,CAWRGTYNQPQHF
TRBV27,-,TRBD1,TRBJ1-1,TGTGCCAGCAGGACAGGGGGCGCGGGGAACACTGAAGCTTTCTTT,CASRTGGAGNTEAFF
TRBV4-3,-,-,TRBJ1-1,TGCGCCAGCAGCCAAGACCTGGGCGGGTGGTGGGACACTGAAGCTTTCTTT,CASSQDLGGWWDTEAFF
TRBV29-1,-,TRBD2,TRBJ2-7,TGCAGCGTCGGGGGACTAGCGCGCAACGAGCAGTACTTC,CSVGGLARNEQYF
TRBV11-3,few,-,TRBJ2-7,TGTGCCAGCAGGAGGACAACCACCTACGAGCAGTACTTC,CASRRTTTYEQYF
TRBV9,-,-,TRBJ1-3,TGTGCCAGCAGCACCCTAGGTGGAACTGGAAACACCATATATTTT,CASSTLGGTGNTIYF
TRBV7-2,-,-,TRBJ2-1,TGTGCCAGCAGCTTACAGGGTAACTCGGAGCAGTTCTTC,CASSLQGNSEQFF
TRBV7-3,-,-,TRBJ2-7,TGTGCCAGCAGCTCATTAGGGCTAGCCGAGCAGTACTTC,CASSSLGLAEQYF
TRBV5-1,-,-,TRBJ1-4,TGCGCCAGCAGCTTGGGACAGGCCACGGTTGGTGAAAAACTGTTTTTT,CASSLGQATVGEKLFF